This is a list of T cell receptor beta chains from one sample in a study of regulatory T cells in long-lasting Graves disease. MiXCR, run by TCRdb on the multiplex PCR reads, gives a single entry per CDR3 protein. Counted here are 400,000 to 500,000 distinct CDR3 sequences, 16% occurring once; the ten biggest clones make up roughly 10%. These sequences were also reported in another study, on T cells in Graves' hyperthyroidism and ophthalmopathy.

The sequencing here drew on peripheral blood mononuclear cells (PBMCs), taken at new diagnosis, from a patient treated with antithyroid drugs. The origin of the receptors is a woman aged 25 to 39 with Graves disease. CDR3s include the opening cysteine and the closing phenylalanine or tryptophan. A D gene is named only where the DNA matches it firmly. The size of a clone is reported for some rows only, either as once, few or many, or as a class for expanded clones.

.	TRBV25-1	TRBJ1-4	.	13	TGTGCCAGCGGGGGAACAGGGTATGAAAAACTGTTTTTT	CASGGTGYEKLFF
TRBD1	TRBV12-3/TRBV12-4	TRBJ2-7	many	10	TGTGCCAGCAGCCGGGACAGGCAGTACTTC	CASSRDRQYF
TRBD2	TRBV7-3	TRBJ2-3	.	19	TGTGCCAGCAGCTTAACTGGTATTGGACTAGCGGGAGTTGCAGATACGCAGTATTTT	CASSLTGIGLAGVADTQYF
TRBD2	TRBV6-1	TRBJ2-7	many	16	TGTGCCAGCGCCGGACTAGCGGGAGTCCCGTCCTACGAGCAGTACTTC	CASAGLAGVPSYEQYF
.	TRBV6-2/TRBV6-3	TRBJ1-1	many	15	TGTGCCAGCAGCCCAGTGGGGATGCGGAACACTGAAGCTTTCTTT	CASSPVGMRNTEAFF
.	TRBV7-8	TRBJ2-5	many	13	TGTGCCAGCAGCCCCAGGGAAAAAGAGACCCAGTACTTC	CASSPREKETQYF
.	TRBV30	TRBJ2-1	.	12	TGTGCCTGGAGTGTATCGCGTGGTGAGCAGTTCTTC	CAWSVSRGEQFF
TRBD2	TRBV14	TRBJ2-5	few	18	TGTGCCAGCAGCCCTACAGGAGGGACTAGCGGGAGATGGGAGACCCAGTACTTC	CASSPTGGTSGRWETQYF
TRBD2	TRBV20-1	TRBJ2-1	many	15	TGCAGTGCTGGCCGACTAGCGGGATTTGATAATGAGCAGTTCTTC	CSAGRLAGFDNEQFF
.	TRBV4-2	TRBJ1-5	many	16	TGTGCCAGCAGCCAAATGGGACTCTCTGGCAATCAGCCCCAGCATTTT	CASSQMGLSGNQPQHF
TRBD1	TRBV6-2/TRBV6-3	TRBJ2-2	many	16	TGTGCCAGCAGTCCGACAGGGGCGCCGGTCACCGGGGAGCTGTTTTTT	CASSPTGAPVTGELFF
.	TRBV18	TRBJ2-7	.	14	TGTGCCAGCTCACCCGACCCCTGGAAGTCTGGGCAGTACTTC	CASSPDPWKSGQYF
.	TRBV28	TRBJ1-2	many	12	TGTGCCACCAGGGGTCCACTCTATGGCTACACCTTC	CATRGPLYGYTF
.	TRBV7-8	TRBJ2-1	few	16	TGTGCCAGCAGCCCCAGACAAACCCGGTCCTACAATGAGCAGTTCTTC	CASSPRQTRSYNEQFF
.	TRBV28	TRBJ2-3	many	15	TGTGCCAGCAATCCTGTCTCCGGGATTACAGATACGCAGTATTTT	CASNPVSGITDTQYF
.	TRBV29-1	TRBJ2-5	many	12	TGCAGCGCCGACAGGTCCCGGGAGACCCAGTACTTC	CSADRSRETQYF
.	TRBV29-1	TRBJ1-4	many	14	TGCAGCGTTGGGGCAGGGTCCACTAATGAAAAACTGTTTTTT	CSVGAGSTNEKLFF
.	TRBV5-6	TRBJ2-5	.	13	TGTGCCAGCAGCTTGCCGGGGGCAGAGAGCCAGTACTTC	CASSLPGAESQYF
TRBD2	TRBV5-1	TRBJ2-1	.	16	TGCGCCAGCAGCTTGGGGCTAGCGGGAGCAGGGGGTGAGCAGTTCTTC	CASSLGLAGAGGEQFF
TRBD1	TRBV7-2	TRBJ2-3	many	15	TGTGCCAGCAGCTTAGACAGGGGTCGTGCAGATACGCAGTATTTT	CASSLDRGRADTQYF
.	TRBV28	TRBJ2-4	many	14	TGTGCCAGCAGTTACAGCCTAGCCAAAAACATTCAGTACTTC	CASSYSLAKNIQYF
.	TRBV4-1	TRBJ1-1	few	14	TGCGCCAGCAGCCATGGCCCACGTGCCATTGAAGCTTTCTTT	CASSHGPRAIEAFF
.	TRBV19	TRBJ2-1	few	13	TGTGCCAGTAGTATAGCCAGAGACAATGAGCAGTTCTTC	CASSIARDNEQFF
.	TRBV20-1	TRBJ2-1	many	12	TGCAGTGGCGGCCCCTCCTACAATGAGCAGTTCTTC	CSGGPSYNEQFF
TRBD2	TRBV25-1	TRBJ2-3	few	15	TGTGCCAGCAGTACAGCGGGAGGGCCGACAGATACGCAGTATTTT	CASSTAGGPTDTQYF
.	TRBV11-2	TRBJ2-7	many	18	TGTGCCAGCAGTCCTGGGGGCCTGGGAAGCGGGTATACCTACGAGCAGTACTTC	CASSPGGLGSGYTYEQYF
TRBD2	TRBV18	TRBJ2-5	few	16	TGTGCCAGCTCACCAACATGGGCGGGAGTTTCAGAGACCCAGTACTTC	CASSPTWAGVSETQYF
.	TRBV15	TRBJ2-2	few	17	TGTGCCACCAGCAGAGTACCTCATAGGGTAGGAACCGGGGAGCTGTTTTTT	CATSRVPHRVGTGELFF